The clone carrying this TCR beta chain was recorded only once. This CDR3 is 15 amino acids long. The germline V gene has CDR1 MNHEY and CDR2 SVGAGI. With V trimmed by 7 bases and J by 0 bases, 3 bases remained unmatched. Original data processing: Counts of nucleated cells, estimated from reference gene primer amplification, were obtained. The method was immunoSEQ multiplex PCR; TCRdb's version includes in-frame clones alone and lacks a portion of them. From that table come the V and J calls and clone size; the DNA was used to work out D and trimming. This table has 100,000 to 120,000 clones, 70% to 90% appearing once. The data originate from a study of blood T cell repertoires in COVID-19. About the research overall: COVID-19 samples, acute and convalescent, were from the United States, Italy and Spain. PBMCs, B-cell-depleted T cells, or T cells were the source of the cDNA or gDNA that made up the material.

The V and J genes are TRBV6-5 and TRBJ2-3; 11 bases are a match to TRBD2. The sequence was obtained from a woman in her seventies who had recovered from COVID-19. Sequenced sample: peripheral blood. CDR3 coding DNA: TGTGCCAGCAATCTAGCGGGGGGAAGCACAGATACGCAGTATTTT. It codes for CASNLAGGSTDTQYF.